This TCR beta chain originates from a study of shared clonotypes between healthy human individuals. Findings and caveats of the study: Sampling covered nothing but blood. Tissue TCR repertoires likely differ from those found in blood. An anticipated effect of sequencing depth on clonotype sharing among donors was recognized.

This CDR3 is 15 amino acids long. The germline gives CDR1 LNHNV, CDR2 YYDKDF (reference sequence). Trimming removed 0 bases at V and 8 bases at J, with 14 bases between. Notes on this clone: Its specificity is unknown.

CD8 cells regarded as naive lacked CD45RO, were positively chosen for CCR7, and omitted terminally differentiated effector memory CD45RA+ cells. Original processing methods: ImmunoSEQ only sent back junction sequences with no quality scores, so filtering was done differently. The protocol was immunoSEQ multiplex PCR, while the TCRdb copy is restricted to in-frame clones and leaves out a portion. Clonal size and the V and J genes are those of that table, whereas D and trimming came from the DNA. The table shows 2 million to 2.5 million clones, with approximately 94% occurring only once. The chain couples TRBV15 to TRBJ1-5; the D gene is possibly TRBD1 (6 bases). The sequence derives from a man aged 18 to 29 in good health. The material sequenced was naive CD8+ T cells sorted from blood. DNA of the CDR3: TGTGCCACCAGCAGAGAAGGGGGGCGTCTTGAGCCCCAGCATTTT. As protein: CATSREGGRLEPQHF.